These 15 T cell receptor beta chains were all obtained from the same sample, sequenced in a study of blood T cell repertoires in COVID-19. Profiling relied on immunoSEQ multiplex PCR, and the TCRdb table lists in-frame clones only, not all of them. This table has approximately 210,000 clones, 85% to 90% appearing once. Sequencing input: PBMCs or T cells enriched from blood (not recorded which). The receptors here all came from a woman aged 45-59 years with acute COVID-19.

The V gene is TRBV12-3 or TRBV12-4, the J gene TRBJ2-1; D remains unclear. The CDR3 totals 11 residues. V was clipped by 2 bases and J by 11 bases, with 7 bases between them. CDR3 sequence reads: CASSLRGQQFF. The CDR3 nucleotides read TGTGCCAGCAGTTTACGAGGCCAGCAGTTCTTC.

On this clone itself: Other DNA sequences in the sample encode the same CDR3. This chain connects TRBV29-1 to TRBJ2-7; TRBD1 matches at 10 bases. The V gene's germline CDR1 is SQVTM and CDR2 ANQGSEA. The V and J ends lost 2 bases and 3 bases, in that order; junction bases with no gene match: 1. The CDR3 loop spans 13 amino acids. The chain's CDR3 is CSVERDRGYEQYF. The CDR3 nucleotides read TGCAGCGTTGAACGGGACAGGGGCTACGAGCAGTACTTC.

The genes are TRBV5-6 and TRBJ2-1, with D maybe TRBD2 (5 bases). This CDR3 spans 17 amino acids. The germline V gene has CDR1 SGHDT and CDR2 YYEEEE. V was trimmed by 1 base and J by 0 bases, leaving 14 bases between them. The CDR3 coding sequence is TGTGCCAGCAGCTTGTTGAGAGGGCGGAGCTCCTACAATGAGCAGTTCTTC. Amino acids: CASSLLRGRSSYNEQFF.

The CDR3 sequence is CASSPLDTSGGEQFF. The CDR3, as DNA: TGTGCCAGCAGTCCCCTCGACACTAGCGGGGGTGAGCAGTTCTTC. The chain employs TRBV6-5 and TRBJ2-1, with 11 bases fitting TRBD2. The CDR3 covers 15 residues. Germline V gives CDR1 MNHEY, CDR2 SVGAGI. The V segment lost 5 bases and the J segment 9 bases; nucleotides outside the gene matches: 9.

This rearrangement joins TRBV11-2 to TRBJ1-5, with 7 bases identical to TRBD1. The trim removed 4 bases at V and 0 bases at J, leaving 9 bases unmatched. Germline V gives CDR1 SGHAT, CDR2 FQNNGV. This CDR3 has 17 amino acids. The CDR3 loop is CASSSRDSPFSNQPQHF. The CDR3 nucleotides read TGTGCCAGCAGCTCCCGGGACAGTCCCTTTAGCAATCAGCCCCAGCATTTT.

The count of this clone is one. The gene calls are TRBV10-3 and TRBJ1-3, with a possible D match to TRBD1 (6 bases). Between the trimmed V and J ends, which lost 6 bases and 4 bases, there was a span of 13 bases. CDR1 ENHRY and CDR2 SYGVKD come from the germline V gene. The CDR3 spans 14 residues. The CDR3, as DNA: TGTGCCATCAGGGGATCAGGGGCCGGAAACACCATATATTTT. This encodes CAIRGSGAGNTIYF.

The chain uses TRBV19 and TRBJ2-1, with TRBD1 matching 8 bases. Germline CDR1 reads LNHDA; CDR2 reads SQIVND (reference sequence). CDR3 length equals 15 residues. J was trimmed by 4 bases and V by 7 bases; bases with no gene match: 9. The DNA for the CDR3 is TGTGCCAGTATGGAGACAGGGGAAATTTACAATGAGCAGTTCTTC. It specifies CASMETGEIYNEQFF.

Comments on this clone: This CDR3 is also generated by other DNA sequences in the sample. This rearrangement joins TRBV28 to TRBJ1-2; 7 bases are a match to TRBD1. The CDR3 is 13 residues long. Trimming cost V 6 bases and J 4 bases; bases outside gene matches: 5. Germline CDR1 is MDHEN and CDR2 is SYDVKM. The CDR3 coding sequence is TGTGCCAGCAGACCTACAGGGGTCTATGGCTACACCTTC. Amino acid sequence: CASRPTGVYGYTF.

The genes are TRBV6-5 and TRBJ2-5, with 9 bases identical to TRBD1. The length of the CDR3 is 14 residues. The V gene end was trimmed by 0 bases and the J gene end by 7 bases; junction bases not matched to a gene: 3. The germline V gene has CDR1 MNHEY and CDR2 SVGAGI. CDR3 sequence (DNA): TGTGCCAGCAGTTACTCTGGGACAGGGAGGACCCAGTACTTC. Its translation is CASSYSGTGRTQYF.

The sample holds a few counts of this clone. This chain links TRBV5-4 with TRBJ1-5; D unresolved. The germline V gene encodes CDR1 SGHNT and CDR2 YYREEE (reference sequence). CDR3 size: 15 residues. Trimming pared 2 bases from V and 1 base from J, leaving 10 bases between. CDR3 amino acids: CASSFFGGSNQPQHF. CDR3 DNA: TGTGCCAGCAGCTTTTTCGGAGGGAGCAATCAGCCCCAGCATTTT.

The chain links TRBV11-2 to TRBJ2-3; maybe TRBD1 (6 bases). The V end was cut by 5 bases, the J end by 5 bases, with 23 bases between. This CDR3 is built from 17 residues. From germline, CDR1 is SGHAT and CDR2 FQNNGV. CDR3 nucleotide sequence: TGTGCCAGCAGCCCCACCTGGGGCAGGGGCGATAGAGATACGCAGTATTTT. Translated: CASSPTWGRGDRDTQYF. Full variable domain (missing parts from reference TRBV11-2 and TRBJ2-3): EAGVAQSPRYKIIEKRQSVAFWCNPISGHATLYWYQQILGQGPKLLIQFQNNGVVDDSQLPKDRFSAERLKGVDSTLKIQPAKLEDSAVYLCASSPTWGRGDRDTQYFGPGTRLTVL.

The chain joins TRBV28 to TRBJ2-7, with TRBD2 matching 7 bases. Germline V gene data show CDR1 as MDHEN and CDR2 as SYDVKM. CDR3 length: 14 residues. V was pared by 5 bases and J by 6 bases, with 10 bases of the junction left unmatched. CDR3 sequence: CASSRGGLLSEQYF. The CDR3 coding sequence is TGTGCCAGCAGTAGGGGAGGGTTGCTGTCCGAGCAGTACTTC.

V gene TRBV19 combines with J gene TRBJ2-3; 13 bases line up with TRBD2. Trimming took 4 bases from V and 7 from J; bases not matched to a gene: 8. CDR1 is LNHDA and CDR2 is SQIVND in the germline V gene (reference sequence). The CDR3 has 16 residues. This chain's CDR3 is CASSTRTSGSLYTQYF. The CDR3 region has the DNA TGTGCCAGTAGTACGCGGACTAGCGGGAGTCTTTATACGCAGTATTTT.

This chain connects TRBV6-6 to TRBJ2-7, with D possibly matching TRBD1 (6 bases). Trimming stripped 6 bases from V and 4 bases from J, with 13 bases between. The CDR3 contains 13 residues. Germline CDR1 reads MNHNY; CDR2 reads SVGAGI (reference sequence). Written as DNA, the CDR3 is TGTGCCAGCAGACGAACTCAGGGGTACGAGCAGTACTTC. Translating it yields CASRRTQGYEQYF.

The V and J genes are TRBV9 and TRBJ1-2; no reliable D call. The V gene lost 0 bases and the J gene lost 1 base, with 7 bases spanning the gap. This CDR3 contains 14 residues. CDR1 SGDLS and CDR2 YYNGEE come from the germline V gene. The CDR3 sequence: CASSVGQRNYGYTF. The CDR3 nucleotides are TGTGCCAGCAGCGTAGGGCAGCGTAACTATGGCTACACCTTC.